This TCR beta chain is drawn from a study of blood T cell repertoires in COVID-19. Deletions cut 5 bases from V and 3 bases from J, with 9 bases between. The germline gives CDR1 SGDLS, CDR2 YYNGEE. This CDR3 spans 13 amino acids. The data were produced by immunoSEQ multiplex PCR, yet TCRdb's version contains in-frame clones alone and is incomplete. The sample has tens of thousands of clones, 88% seen once. The source is a human donor in a cohort sampled during active COVID-19. The specimen sequenced was peripheral blood. The chain carries TRBV9 and TRBJ1-5; D ambiguous. The chain's CDR3 is CASRREANQPQHF. CDR3 DNA: TGTGCCAGCAGGAGGGAAGCCAATCAGCCCCAGCATTTT.